This T cell receptor (beta chain) was observed in a study of blood T cell repertoires in COVID-19. In the study overall: Collection of acute and convalescent COVID-19 samples took place in the United States, Italy and Spain. Sources were T cells, B-cell-depleted T cells, or PBMCs; the material itself was cDNA or gDNA.

In the authors' workflow: Reference gene primers were amplified, and this amplification served to estimate nucleated cell counts. Profiled with immunoSEQ multiplex PCR; TCRdb holds only in-frame clones, not every one. The DNA gave D and trimming, while V, J and clone size come from that table. The sample has approximately 72,000 clones, less than 90% seen once. CDR1 is SQVTM, CDR2 ANQGSEA, per germline. V was pared by 4 bases and J by 2 bases, with 16 bases between. CDR3 size: 15 residues. The sample holds a few counts of this clone. The V and J genes are TRBV29-1 and TRBJ2-3, with D maybe TRBD2 (7 bases). Material: peripheral blood. The TCR was taken from a woman over 75 with acute or convalescent COVID-19. CDR3 in amino acids: CSVALGGAYTDTQYF. CDR3 nucleotides: TGCAGCGTTGCCCTGGGGGGGGCCTACACAGATACGCAGTATTTT.